Each of the 27 T cell receptor beta chains below was sequenced from the same sample in a study of T-cell reconstitution after alpha-beta-depleted transplantation in children listed by TCRdb under 2016. The method was PCR. This sample was sequenced with an Illumina HiSeq 2500. TCR libraries were prepared with molecular barcoding, using unique molecular identifiers to normalize TCRbeta repertoire quantification. The raw public data were reprocessed by TCRdb itself: fastp quality trimming at Q25, MiXCR clonotype calling, in-frame beta chains only. Entries are consolidated by CDR3 protein sequence, retaining the most common genes and DNA. The sample table holds about 830,000 distinct CDR3 sequences, of which approximately 15% were seen once. The top ten constitute approximately 5% of the sample. The treatment or condition label on this specimen signifies: allogeneic hematopoietic cell transplantation with graft depleted of TCRalphabeta T cells and CD19 B cells.

The sequenced sample was PBMCs, mostly from graft donor cells, obtained 360 days after TCRalphabeta/CD19-depleted stem cell transplant. The receptors were gathered from a male patient under 18 who had a stem cell transplant for acute lymphoblastic leukemia, so the T cells may come from the graft donor.

This clonotype was seen more than once but under ten times. The chain couples TRBV4-2 to TRBJ2-1; 12 positions match TRBD2. The CDR3 has 15 residues. V lost 6 bases and J lost 8; bases outside the gene matches: 8. Germline V gene lookup returns CDR1 LGHNA and CDR2 YNFKEQ. CDR3 loop: CASRPTSGRYYEQFF. Here the CDR3 DNA reads TGTGCCAGCAGGCCGACTAGCGGGAGATACTATGAGCAGTTCTTC.

This clonotype was observed a handful of times. The CDR3 here is CASSAHKVGYGYTF. CDR3 sequence (DNA): TGTGCCAGCAGCGCCCACAAAGTAGGCTATGGCTACACCTTC. This chain links TRBV21-1 with TRBJ1-2. TRBV21-1 is a known pseudogene. This CDR3 is built from 14 residues.

This rearrangement joins TRBV6-5 to TRBJ1-2; D possibly corresponds to TRBD1 (5 bases). This CDR3 spans 12 amino acids. Germline V gives CDR1 MNHEY, CDR2 SVGAGI. V lost 7 bases and J 8 bases, leaving 14 bases between the germline ends. In nucleotides, the CDR3 is TGTGCCAGCATCAGCGAGGGGTGGGGCTACACCTTC. This translates into CASISEGWGYTF.

V is TRBV12-3 or TRBV12-4 and J is TRBJ2-4; the D gene could be TRBD1 or TRBD2 (5 bases each). V gave up 3 bases and J gave up 3 bases, with 15 bases separating them. This CDR3 comprises 16 residues. CDR3 region: CASSLGSGLNKNIQYF. DNA for the CDR3: TGTGCCAGCAGTTTGGGATCGGGGCTAAACAAAAACATTCAGTACTTC.

Only a few counts were recorded for this clonotype. The rearrangement uses TRBV7-9 and TRBJ2-3; TRBD2 might be the D (5 bases). V was shortened by 6 bases and J by 3 bases, with 16 bases between the two germline ends. Looked up from germline, CDR1 is SEHNR and CDR2 is FQNEAQ (reference sequence). This CDR3 contains 15 residues. The CDR3 DNA is TGTGCCAGCAGAGGGCCTGAGGGTGTGACAGATACGCAGTATTTT. It yields the protein CASRGPEGVTDTQYF.

The rearrangement uses TRBV4-1 and TRBJ2-7, with 9 positions matching TRBD2. Germline CDR1 reads MGHRA; CDR2 reads YSYEKL. J lost 4 bases, V lost 0 bases, and 4 bases had no gene match. CDR3 length equals 15 residues. The CDR3 here is CASSQDRTSVYEQYF. In DNA form, the CDR3 reads TGCGCCAGCAGCCAAGATCGGACTAGCGTTTACGAGCAGTACTTC.

The chain links TRBV6-5 to TRBJ2-5; D is unresolved. The ends were cut back, 2 bases at V and 1 base at J, with 5 bases in the middle. This CDR3 is built from 13 residues. The V gene's germline CDR1 is MNHEY and CDR2 SVGAGI. The CDR3 DNA follows: TGTGCCAGCAGTTACACAGTCCAAGAGACCCAGTACTTC. It specifies CASSYTVQETQYF.

The rearrangement uses TRBV5-1 and TRBJ1-1; no definite D call. The CDR3 consists of 14 residues. V was cut by 6 bases and J by 3 bases, with 15 bases left in between. Germline V gene sequence: CDR1 SGHRS, CDR2 YFSETQ. This CDR3 reads CASTFWSGDTEAFF. The CDR3 DNA reads as TGCGCCAGCACCTTCTGGAGTGGGGACACTGAAGCTTTCTTT.

This clonotype was detected ten times or more. This sequence joins TRBV20-1 and TRBJ1-5; a weak D match, TRBD1 (5 bases). V lost 6 bases, J lost 0 bases, and 12 bases lay in between. CDR3 size: 14 residues. Germline CDR1 DFQATT, CDR2 SNEGSKA (reference sequence). The CDR3 loop is CSAPRDHSNQPQHF. For the CDR3, the DNA is TGCAGTGCGCCTCGGGACCATAGCAATCAGCCCCAGCATTTT.

The sample holds a few counts of this clonotype. The chain couples TRBV28 to TRBJ2-5, with 12 nucleotides matching TRBD2. CDR1 and CDR2 from the germline V gene are MDHEN and SYDVKM. This CDR3 contains 16 residues. The V gene end was trimmed by 3 bases and the J gene end by 4 bases; junction bases not matched to a gene: 6. As DNA, the CDR3 is TGTGCCAGCAGTTTGGCTAGCGGGAGGGCCGCAGAGACCCAGTACTTC. Translating gives CASSLASGRAAETQYF.

The V call is TRBV11-2, the J call TRBJ2-5, with D possibly TRBD2 on 6 matching bases. The germline V gene has CDR1 SGHAT and CDR2 FQNNGV. Trimming left V 4 bases short and J 3 bases short, with 21 bases between. This CDR3 is built from 17 residues. The CDR3 sequence: CASSSRVRSTRKETQYF. CDR3 bases: TGTGCCAGCAGCTCGAGGGTTAGATCGACTAGAAAAGAGACCCAGTACTTC.

This clonotype was recorded a few times. The CDR3 loop reads CASSSWTSGSVNEQFF. The CDR3 region has the DNA TGTGCCAGCAGCTCCTGGACTAGCGGGAGTGTCAATGAGCAGTTCTTC. The rearrangement joins TRBV11-3 to TRBJ2-1; TRBD2 matches 13 bases. V lost 4 bases to trimming and J lost 6 bases; unmatched junction nucleotides: 6. The CDR3 sequence is 16 residues long. The germline CDR1 and CDR2 sequences are SGHNT and YENEEA. Combining the CDR3 with reference TRBV11-3 and TRBJ2-1 gives the whole variable domain EAGVVQSPRYKIIEKKQPVAFWCNPISGHNTLYWYLQNLGQGPELLIRYENEEAVDDSQLPKDRFSAERLKGVDSTLKIQPAELGDSAVYLCASSSWTSGSVNEQFFGPGTRLTVL.

The rearrangement uses TRBV24-1 and TRBJ2-2; no clear D gene. The V gene lost 3 bases and the J gene lost 5 bases, with 3 bases spanning the gap. Germline CDR1 and CDR2: KGHDR and SFDVKD. The CDR3 extends over 12 amino acids. This chain's CDR3 is CATSDITGELFF. The DNA for the CDR3 is TGTGCCACCAGTGATATTACCGGGGAGCTGTTTTTT.

V gene TRBV4-1 combines with J gene TRBJ2-7; TRBD1 aligns across 9 bases. This CDR3 has 17 residues. The V segment lost 0 bases and the J segment 4 bases; nucleotides outside the gene matches: 10. Germline-derived CDR1 and CDR2 are MGHRA and YSYEKL. CDR3 nucleotides: TGCGCCAGCAGCCAAGAGGGAACGACAGGGGGACGATACGAGCAGTACTTC. It is translated as CASSQEGTTGGRYEQYF.

The chain couples TRBV12-3 or TRBV12-4 to TRBJ1-1, with 7 bases matching TRBD1. V was clipped by 7 bases and J by 4 bases; unmatched bases: 9. The CDR3 extends over 14 amino acids. The chain's CDR3 is CASTHPTGPTEAFF. The DNA of the CDR3 is TGTGCCAGCACCCATCCGACAGGGCCCACTGAAGCTTTCTTT.

The chain combines TRBV5-1 with TRBJ2-2; 8 bases align to TRBD2. Germline V lookup: CDR1 SGHRS, CDR2 YFSETQ. The CDR3 runs to 15 residues. The V and J ends lost 2 bases and 3 bases, in that order; junction bases with no gene match: 3. The CDR3 DNA is TGCGCCAGCAGCTTCACTAGCGGATACACCGGGGAGCTGTTTTTT. It encodes CASSFTSGYTGELFF.

There are many counts of this clonotype. This chain joins TRBV5-1 and TRBJ2-1; D perhaps matches TRBD2 (5 bases). The CDR3 runs to 16 residues. Deletions cut 1 base from V and 2 bases from J, with 13 bases between. In germline, CDR1 is SGHRS, CDR2 YFSETQ. CDR3 bases: TGCGCCAGCAGCTTGACGCCTGGACTCACCTACAATGAGCAGTTCTTC. Translated, it gives CASSLTPGLTYNEQFF.

There are many counts of this clonotype. This chain uses TRBV7-2 with TRBJ2-5; 7 bases map to TRBD2. The CDR3 extends over 13 amino acids. The junction had 3 bases not matched to a gene; V was cut back by 6 bases and J by 2 bases. CDR1 is SGHTA and CDR2 is FQGNSA in the germline V gene. The CDR3 bases are TGTGCCAGCAGAGCGGGACTTCAAGAGACCCAGTACTTC. Its translation is CASRAGLQETQYF.

The chain carries TRBV7-3 and TRBJ2-3, with D unclear. Germline V CDR1 and CDR2: SGHTA, FQGTGA. The CDR3 is made up of 15 amino acids. Trimming removed 5 bases from V and 4 bases from J, with 16 bases in between. CDR3 loop: CASSALGLIADTQYF. CDR3 nucleotide sequence: TGTGCCAGCAGCGCTCTAGGGTTAATTGCAGATACGCAGTATTTT.

This clonotype came up a few times. V is TRBV20-1 and J is TRBJ2-3; D unclear. This CDR3 contains 11 residues. Trimming shortened V by 3 bases and J by 5 bases, and 6 bases separated the two germline ends. Germline V gene data show CDR1 as DFQATT and CDR2 as SNEGSKA (reference sequence). CDR3 bases: TGCAGTGCTAGGGCCTTAGATACGCAGTATTTT. Its translation: CSARALDTQYF.

The V and J genes are TRBV5-1 and TRBJ2-3, with TRBD1 as a possible D gene (5 bases). The germline gives CDR1 SGHRS, CDR2 YFSETQ. Trimming stripped 6 bases from V and 4 bases from J, with 15 bases between. The CDR3 sequence is 14 residues long. The CDR3 spells CASKKKGHPDTQYF. CDR3 nucleotide sequence: TGCGCCAGCAAAAAGAAGGGGCACCCAGATACGCAGTATTTT.

This chain connects TRBV19 to TRBJ2-1; 7 nucleotides agree with TRBD2. The CDR3 spans 12 residues. Germline V lookup: CDR1 LNHDA, CDR2 SQIVND (reference sequence). After removal of 11 bases from V and 7 bases from J, the junction contained 8 bases not matched to a gene. DNA of the CDR3: TGTGCCCCCCGGGAGGCGGGGAATGAGCAGTTCTTC. This sequence encodes CAPREAGNEQFF.

V gene TRBV7-9 combines with J gene TRBJ1-2, with 8 bases matching TRBD1. The V segment lost 0 bases and the J segment 8 bases; nucleotides outside the gene matches: 8. CDR1 and CDR2 (germline): SEHNR, FQNEAQ (reference sequence). The CDR3 consists of 15 residues. The CDR3 here is CASSLAGGQGAGYTF. CDR3 DNA sequence: TGTGCCAGCAGCTTAGCGGGAGGACAGGGTGCAGGCTACACCTTC.

This chain joins TRBV9 and TRBJ2-1; 11 nucleotides line up with TRBD2. The V gene end was trimmed by 0 bases and the J gene end by 8 bases; junction bases not matched to a gene: 13. The CDR3 loop spans 18 amino acids. Germline CDR1 reads SGDLS; CDR2 reads YYNGEE. CDR3 loop: CASSVEALAGGPGDEQFF. CDR3 sequence (DNA): TGTGCCAGCAGCGTAGAGGCCTTAGCGGGAGGGCCCGGCGATGAGCAGTTCTTC.

The rearrangement links TRBV7-9 to TRBJ1-1; 7 bases match TRBD1. Germline values: CDR1 SEHNR, CDR2 FQNEAQ (reference sequence). The CDR3 runs 11 residues. Losses at the gene ends were 4 bases for V and 8 bases for J; bases not matched to a gene: 1. CDR3 protein: CASSSDREAFF. Written as DNA, the CDR3 is TGTGCCAGCAGCTCGGACAGGGAAGCTTTCTTT.

V gene TRBV12-3 or TRBV12-4 combines with J gene TRBJ2-2; TRBD2 is a possible D gene (5 bases). There are 15 residues in the CDR3. Trimming left V 1 base short and J 5 bases short, with 11 bases between. The DNA for the CDR3 is TGTGCCAGCAGTTTAGAGGTAGCGCGAACCGGGGAGCTGTTTTTT. This gives the protein CASSLEVARTGELFF.

This chain links TRBV20-1 with TRBJ2-2; unclear D gene. The CDR3 runs 14 residues. From germline, CDR1 is DFQATT and CDR2 SNEGSKA (reference sequence). V lost 0 bases, J lost 5 bases, and 10 bases lay in between. CDR3 in DNA: TGCAGTGCTAGAGATCCTAGGGTAACCGGGGAGCTGTTTTTT. Translating it yields CSARDPRVTGELFF.